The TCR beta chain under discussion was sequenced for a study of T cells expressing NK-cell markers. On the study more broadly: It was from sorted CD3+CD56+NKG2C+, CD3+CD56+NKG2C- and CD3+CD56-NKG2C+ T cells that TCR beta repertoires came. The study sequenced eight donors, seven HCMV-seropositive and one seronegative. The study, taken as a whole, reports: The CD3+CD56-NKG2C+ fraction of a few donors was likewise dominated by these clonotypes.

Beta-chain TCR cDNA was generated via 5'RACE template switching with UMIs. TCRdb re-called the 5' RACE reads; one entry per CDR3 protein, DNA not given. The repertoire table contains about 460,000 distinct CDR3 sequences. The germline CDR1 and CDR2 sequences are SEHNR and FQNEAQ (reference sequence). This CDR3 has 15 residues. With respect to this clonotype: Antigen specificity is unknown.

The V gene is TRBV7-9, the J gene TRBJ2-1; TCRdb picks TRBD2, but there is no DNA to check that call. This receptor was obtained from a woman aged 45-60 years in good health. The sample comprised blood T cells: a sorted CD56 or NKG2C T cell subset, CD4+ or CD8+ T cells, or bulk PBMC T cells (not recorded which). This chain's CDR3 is CASSSTSGNYNEQFF.